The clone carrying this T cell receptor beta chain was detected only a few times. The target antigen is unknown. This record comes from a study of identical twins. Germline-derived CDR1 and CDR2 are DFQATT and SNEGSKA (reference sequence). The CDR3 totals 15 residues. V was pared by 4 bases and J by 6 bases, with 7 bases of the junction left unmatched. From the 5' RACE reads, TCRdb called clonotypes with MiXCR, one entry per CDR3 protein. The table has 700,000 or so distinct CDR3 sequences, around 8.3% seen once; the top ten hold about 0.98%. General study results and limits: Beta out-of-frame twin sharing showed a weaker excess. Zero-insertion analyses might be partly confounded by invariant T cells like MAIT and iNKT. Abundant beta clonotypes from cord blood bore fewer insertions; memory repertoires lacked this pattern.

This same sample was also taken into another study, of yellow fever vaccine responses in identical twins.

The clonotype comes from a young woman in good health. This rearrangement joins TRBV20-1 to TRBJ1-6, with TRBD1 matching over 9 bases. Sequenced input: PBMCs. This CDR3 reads CSATHLTGGNSPLHF. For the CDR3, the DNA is TGCAGTGCTACCCACCTGACAGGGGGTAATTCACCCCTCCACTTT.